The T cell receptor beta chain described here comes from a study of T cell responses to AZD1222 COVID-19 vaccine. General study points: Reports say nearly half of spike-specific TCRs go after unmutated variant regions. Compared with day 0, the breadth and depth of the Spike-specific TCR repertoire rose significantly after two doses of AZD1222.

The V gene lost 4 bases and the J gene lost 4 bases, with 17 bases spanning the gap. This CDR3 region has 15 residues. Germline values: CDR1 SGHRS, CDR2 YFSETQ. Remarks on this clone: Its antigen is as yet unknown.

Timing groups of about 4 and about 12 weeks for second doses were pooled. Only in-frame clones appear in the TCRdb table, and some are missing; sequencing was by immunoSEQ multiplex PCR. The data contain around 150,000 clones, over 75% of them singletons. The sequence was collected from an adult who received the AZD1222 COVID-19 vaccine. The specimen was peripheral blood, collected 28 days after the second AZD1222 dose. The chain couples TRBV5-1 to TRBJ2-5; tentatively, D is TRBD1 (6 bases). CDR3 nucleotides: TGCGCCAGCAGCCTACAGGGTAATAATCGAGAGACCCAGTACTTC. Residues: CASSLQGNNRETQYF.